Only one count was recorded for the clone carrying this TCR beta chain. This specimen belongs to a study of blood T cell repertoires in COVID-19. Across the study: The United States, Italy and Spain were the sources of the acute and convalescent COVID-19 samples.

In the source study's methods: Reference gene primer amplification gave nucleated cell count estimates. Some clones are missing from TCRdb's copy, which holds only in-frame ones; the method was immunoSEQ multiplex PCR. The V and J calls and clone size are taken from that table; D and trimming were inferred from the DNA. The top ten clones hold 2.5% to 3% of a sample with about 280,000 clones, about 85% of them seen once. There are 15 residues in the CDR3. Germline V lookup: CDR1 SGHRS, CDR2 YFSETQ. V shed 1 base and J shed 7 bases, with 17 bases lying between them. The chain combines TRBV5-1 with TRBJ1-1; D unresolved. This clonotype originated in a woman aged 50 to 60 who had recovered from COVID-19. What was sequenced was PBMCs or T cells enriched from blood (not recorded which). DNA for the CDR3: TGCGCCAGCAGCTTGACTGCGGGGATGGGTGGTGAAGCTTTCTTT. Residues: CASSLTAGMGGEAFF.